The 20 T cell receptor beta chains presented below share a single source sample, sequenced in a study of human T cells and chemical hapten exposure. TCRdb redid the calling of the RACE reads with MiXCR, one entry per CDR3 protein. This table has approximately 260,000 distinct CDR3 sequences, about 9% appearing once. Time point indicated: pre-sensitization, week 0. Treatment denoted: therapeutic diphenylcyclopropenone sensitization with weekly scalp DPC. The sample in question was whole blood, obtained in connection with sensitization to the hapten diphenylcyclopropenone (DPC). These receptors were collected from a woman in her 40s with alopecia areata. Some clones in this sample may be carry-over from other donors' samples.

This clonotype was found many times. The chain is built from TRBV28 and TRBJ2-6; tentatively, D is TRBD2 (6 bases). Germline values: CDR1 MDHEN, CDR2 SYDVKM. The CDR3 loop spans 15 amino acids. The germline V and J ends were trimmed by 6 bases and 1 base, with 10 bases remaining between them. The CDR3 coding sequence is TGTGCCAGCAGACCCGGGGGATCTGGGGCCAACGTCCTGACTTTC. Its protein product is CASRPGGSGANVLTF.

Many counts were recorded for this clonotype. The rearrangement links TRBV4-2 to TRBJ2-7; TRBD2 matches at 8 bases. Germline V gene data show CDR1 as LGHNA and CDR2 as YNFKEQ. Germline trimming cut 4 bases from V and 0 bases from J; bases unmatched to any gene: 5. This CDR3 is 15 amino acids long. CDR3 sequence (DNA): TGTGCCAGCAGCCCCCATAGCGGGATCTCCTACGAGCAGTACTTC. Amino acids: CASSPHSGISYEQYF.

A few counts support this clonotype. The V gene is TRBV6-5, the J gene TRBJ1-5, with D hard to call. The germline V gene encodes CDR1 MNHEY and CDR2 SVGAGI. Between the trimmed V and J ends, which lost 8 bases and 2 bases, there was a span of 16 bases. CDR3 size: 15 residues. For the CDR3, the DNA is TGTGCCAGCTCACTCGGATCATATGGCAATCAGCCCCAGCATTTT. Residues: CASSLGSYGNQPQHF.

This clonotype was detected a few times. The CDR3 coding sequence is TGTGCCAGCAGTTTAAGTGCTGGGGAAGAGACCCAGTACTTC. Protein: CASSLSAGEETQYF. V is TRBV12-3 or TRBV12-4 and J is TRBJ2-5; D unclear. V lost 2 bases and J lost 3, with 10 bases in between. This CDR3 has 14 residues.

This clonotype was detected many times. This chain joins TRBV29-1 and TRBJ2-6, with TRBD2 matching 13 bases. The CDR3 covers 17 residues. With V trimmed by 6 bases and J by 2 bases, 7 bases remained unmatched. Germline V gene lookup returns CDR1 SQVTM and CDR2 ANQGSEA. DNA for the CDR3: TGCAGCGTGGGGACCGGGACTAGCGGGACTGGGGCCAACGTCCTGACTTTC. Residues: CSVGTGTSGTGANVLTF.

This clonotype was observed a handful of times. The gene calls are TRBV28 and TRBJ2-1, with TRBD2 identical over 11 bases. The CDR3 loop spans 13 amino acids. Trimming cost V 11 bases and J 7 bases; bases outside gene matches: 7. CDR1 is MDHEN, CDR2 SYDVKM, per germline. The CDR3 loop is CAGYTSGRNEQFF. The CDR3 nucleotides read TGTGCCGGCTACACTAGCGGGAGAAATGAGCAGTTCTTC.

The chain recombines TRBV29-1 with TRBJ2-3, with TRBD2 matching over 13 bases. The junction had 5 bases not matched to a gene; V was cut back by 6 bases and J by 5 bases. Per the germline V gene, CDR1 is SQVTM and CDR2 is ANQGSEA. The CDR3 totals 14 residues. CDR3 protein: CSVGLAGDLDTQYF. The CDR3 DNA follows: TGCAGCGTCGGACTAGCGGGAGATCTAGATACGCAGTATTTT.

The V and J genes are TRBV14 and TRBJ1-1; possibly TRBD1 for D (5 bases). V lost 5 bases, J lost 4 bases, and 17 bases lay in between. Looked up from germline, CDR1 is SGHDN and CDR2 is FVKESK. There are 15 residues in the CDR3. The CDR3 region is CASSTDPGRVTEAFF. The DNA of the CDR3 is TGTGCCAGCAGCACGGATCCGGGCAGGGTCACTGAAGCTTTCTTT.

This chain links TRBV7-6 with TRBJ2-1; tentatively, D is TRBD2 (6 bases). The V end lost 2 bases, the J end lost 2 bases, and 13 bases lay between the germline ends. Per germline, CDR1 SGHVS and CDR2 FNYEAQ. The CDR3 is 16 amino acids. CDR3 DNA sequence: TGTGCCAGCAGCTTAATCGAGGGAGGCCCCTACAATGAGCAGTTCTTC. As protein: CASSLIEGGPYNEQFF.

This clonotype was seen ten or more times. The chain combines TRBV5-1 with TRBJ2-5; no firm D call. The CDR3 is 14 amino acids. Germline values: CDR1 SGHRS, CDR2 YFSETQ. V gave up 3 bases and J gave up 1 base, with 10 bases separating them. DNA of the CDR3: TGCGCCAGCAGCTCCGACGGCATCCAAGAGACCCAGTACTTC. This sequence encodes CASSSDGIQETQYF.

The genes are TRBV6-2 or TRBV6-3 and TRBJ2-1; TRBD2 agrees at 7 bases. Germline lookup yields CDR1 MNHEY and CDR2 SVGEGT. The CDR3 length is 14 residues. The trim removed 8 bases at V and 3 bases at J, leaving 7 bases unmatched. This chain's CDR3 is CASASAGDYNEQFF. CDR3 nucleotide sequence: TGTGCCAGCGCTTCCGCGGGAGACTACAATGAGCAGTTCTTC.

The chain joins TRBV12-3 or TRBV12-4 to TRBJ2-2; D may be TRBD1 or TRBD2 (5 bases each). CDR3 size: 15 residues. Trimming left V 4 bases short and J 3 bases short, with 12 bases between. The CDR3 reads CASSSWGTDTGELFF. The CDR3 nucleotides are TGTGCCAGCAGTTCGTGGGGGACGGACACCGGGGAGCTGTTTTTT.

The CDR3 sequence is CASDRGRSYNEQFF. CDR3 nucleotides: TGTGCCAGCGACAGGGGACGCTCCTACAATGAGCAGTTCTTC. The rearrangement uses TRBV28 and TRBJ2-1; TRBD1 matches 8 bases. CDR3 length: 14 amino acids. Germline trimming cut 8 bases from V and 0 bases from J; bases unmatched to any gene: 3. Germline V CDR1 and CDR2: MDHEN, SYDVKM.

The table lists this clonotype with a few counts. V gene TRBV28 combines with J gene TRBJ2-1; tentative D call: TRBD2 (5 bases). The germline V and J ends were trimmed by 2 bases and 4 bases, with 18 bases remaining between them. This CDR3 contains 17 residues. Germline values: CDR1 MDHEN, CDR2 SYDVKM. The chain's CDR3 is CASSLGGQISLYNEQFF. In DNA, the CDR3 is TGTGCCAGCAGTTTAGGCGGGCAAATATCGCTATACAATGAGCAGTTCTTC.

The sample holds a few counts of this clonotype. This rearrangement joins TRBV6-1 to TRBJ2-7, with 9 bases matching TRBD2. CDR1 MNHNS and CDR2 SASEGT come from the germline V gene. This CDR3 is built from 15 residues. J gave up 9 bases and V 4 bases, and 13 bases lay outside the gene matches. As DNA, the CDR3 is TGTGCCAGCAGTGCGGACCCTGGGACTAGCTTTGGGCAGTACTTC. This sequence encodes CASSADPGTSFGQYF.

The chain joins TRBV6-2 or TRBV6-3 to TRBJ2-3; D is uncertain. This CDR3 is 14 amino acids long. Germline values: CDR1 MNHEY, CDR2 SVGEGT. The V and J ends lost 0 bases and 10 bases respectively, with 14 bases between them. This CDR3 is CASSYSTQTSPQYF. In DNA form, the CDR3 reads TGTGCCAGCAGTTACTCGACGCAGACCAGTCCGCAGTATTTT.

The chain couples TRBV7-2 to TRBJ1-5, with 8 positions matching TRBD1. The CDR3 contains 16 residues. The V gene's germline CDR1 is SGHTA and CDR2 FQGNSA. After removal of 0 bases from V and 6 bases from J, the junction contained 7 bases not matched to a gene. CDR3 sequence reads: CASSLAPGQGGQPQHF. As DNA, the CDR3 is TGTGCCAGCAGCTTAGCCCCTGGACAGGGCGGTCAGCCCCAGCATTTT.

The J gene is TRBJ1-1, the V gene TRBV9; D is undetermined. Trimming took off 7 bases at V and 0 bases at J, with 10 bases between the two ends. Germline V gene data show CDR1 as SGDLS and CDR2 as YYNGEE. The CDR3 runs to 13 residues. The CDR3 DNA is TGTGCCAGCGGAAGGGAGATGAACACTGAAGCTTTCTTT. Its translation: CASGREMNTEAFF.

This clonotype has a handful of counts. The rearrangement joins TRBV5-1 to TRBJ1-6; TRBD1 agrees at 8 bases. The CDR3 runs 14 residues. V shed 4 bases and J 10 bases; nucleotides not matched to a gene: 7. The germline V gene encodes CDR1 SGHRS and CDR2 YFSETQ. CDR3 bases: TGCGCCAGCAGCGCTGGACAGGGTGGATCACCCCTCCACTTT. Its protein product is CASSAGQGGSPLHF.

This sequence joins TRBV2 and TRBJ2-5; D gene uncertain. The CDR3 is 11 amino acids. Germline V gene data show CDR1 as SNHLY and CDR2 as FYNNEI. The V gene lost 2 bases and the J gene lost 7 bases, with 5 bases spanning the gap. For the CDR3, the DNA is TGTGCCAGCAGTGAATGGTTGACCCAGTACTTC. It is translated as CASSEWLTQYF.